Detailed here is one T cell receptor beta chain. The antigen is not known. This CDR3 contains 15 residues. CDR1 is LNHDA and CDR2 is SQIVND in the germline V gene (reference sequence). V was trimmed by 1 base and J by 5 bases, leaving 12 bases between them. PCR amplification relied on 60 Vbeta primers (plus 13 Jbeta primers). Data came from immunoSEQ multiplex PCR; TCRdb stores just in-frame clones and leaves some out. The table includes approximately 110,000 clones, 79% detected once. The data originate from a study of cytomegalovirus exposure and HLA in healthy donors. The study, taken as a whole, reports: A missense variant in DCLRE1C was later tied to TCR beta V- and J-gene trimming. Several of the most significant clusters appeared, in a later analysis, to be linked to common viral pathogens.

Nominal health characterized the donors when sampled, though unrecorded immune exposures were likely. This TCR came from a middle-aged woman in good health and CMV-seronegative. The chain uses TRBV19 and TRBJ2-1; a possible D gene is TRBD2 (5 bases). Material for sequencing was PBMCs. In nucleotides, the CDR3 is TGTGCCAGTAGTATAGTGGGAGCTATGAACAATGAGCAGTTCTTC. Protein product: CASSIVGAMNNEQFF. The whole variable domain, filled in from reference TRBV19 and TRBJ2-1, reads DGGITQSPKYLFRKEGQNVTLSCEQNLNHDAMYWYRQDPGQGLRLIYYSQIVNDFQKGDIAEGYSVSREKKESFPLTVTSAQKNPTAFYLCASSIVGAMNNEQFFGPGTRLTVL.